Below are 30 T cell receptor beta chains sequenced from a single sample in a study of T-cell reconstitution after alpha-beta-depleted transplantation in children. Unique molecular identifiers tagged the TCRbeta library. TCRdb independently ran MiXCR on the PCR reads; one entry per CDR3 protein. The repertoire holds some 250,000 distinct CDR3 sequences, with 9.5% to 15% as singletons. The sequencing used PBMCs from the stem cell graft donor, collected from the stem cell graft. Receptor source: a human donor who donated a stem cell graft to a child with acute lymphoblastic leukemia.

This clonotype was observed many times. The CDR3 loop is CASSDSRPGTVGPNEKLFF. CDR3 DNA sequence: TGTGCCAGCAGTGATTCTCGTCCGGGGACAGTTGGGCCTAATGAAAAACTGTTTTTT. The rearrangement joins TRBV25-1 to TRBJ1-4; TRBD1 matches at 7 bases. Germline V gives CDR1 MGHDK, CDR2 SYGVNS. V was clipped by 3 bases and J by 3 bases; unmatched bases: 16. This CDR3 has 19 residues.

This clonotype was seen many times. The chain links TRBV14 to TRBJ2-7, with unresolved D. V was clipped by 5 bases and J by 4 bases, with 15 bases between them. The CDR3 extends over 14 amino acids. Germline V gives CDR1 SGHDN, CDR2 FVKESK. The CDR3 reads CASSTTSAGYEQYF. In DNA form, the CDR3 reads TGTGCCAGCAGCACCACTTCAGCCGGTTACGAGCAGTACTTC.

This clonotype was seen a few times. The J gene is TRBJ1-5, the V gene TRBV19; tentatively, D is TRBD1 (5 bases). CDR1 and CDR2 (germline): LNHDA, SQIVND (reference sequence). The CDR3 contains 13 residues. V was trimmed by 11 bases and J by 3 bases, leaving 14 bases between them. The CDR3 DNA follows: TGTGCCTGCAAGGGGCAGTTCAATCAGCCCCAGCATTTT. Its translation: CACKGQFNQPQHF.

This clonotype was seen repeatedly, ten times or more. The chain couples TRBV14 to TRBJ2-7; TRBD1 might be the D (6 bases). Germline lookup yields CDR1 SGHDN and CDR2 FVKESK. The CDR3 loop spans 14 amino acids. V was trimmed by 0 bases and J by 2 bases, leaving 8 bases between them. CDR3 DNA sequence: TGTGCCAGCAGCCAAGACCCAGGGGCCTACGAGCAGTACTTC. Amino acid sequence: CASSQDPGAYEQYF.

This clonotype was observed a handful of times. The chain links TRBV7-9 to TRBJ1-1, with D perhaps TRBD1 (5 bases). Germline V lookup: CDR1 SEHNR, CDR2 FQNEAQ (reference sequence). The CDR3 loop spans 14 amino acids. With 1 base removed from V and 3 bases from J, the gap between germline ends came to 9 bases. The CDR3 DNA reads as TGTGCCAGCAGCTTAGTTCAGGGTCACACTGAAGCTTTCTTT. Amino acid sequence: CASSLVQGHTEAFF.

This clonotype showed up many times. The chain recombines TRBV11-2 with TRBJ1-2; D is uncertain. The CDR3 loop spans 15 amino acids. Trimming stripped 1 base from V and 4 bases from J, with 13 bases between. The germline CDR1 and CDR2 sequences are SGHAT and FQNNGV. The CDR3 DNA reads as TGTGCCAGCAGCTTAGGTCCCAGGAGCACCTATGGCTACACCTTC. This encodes CASSLGPRSTYGYTF. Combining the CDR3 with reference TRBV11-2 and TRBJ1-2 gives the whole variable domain EAGVAQSPRYKIIEKRQSVAFWCNPISGHATLYWYQQILGQGPKLLIQFQNNGVVDDSQLPKDRFSAERLKGVDSTLKIQPAKLEDSAVYLCASSLGPRSTYGYTFGSGTRLTVV.

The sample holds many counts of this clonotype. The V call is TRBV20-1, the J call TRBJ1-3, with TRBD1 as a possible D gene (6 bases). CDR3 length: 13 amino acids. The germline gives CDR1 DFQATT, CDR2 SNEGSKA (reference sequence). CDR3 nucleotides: TGCAGGGTTGACAGGACCTCTGGAAACACCATATATTTT. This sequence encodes CRVDRTSGNTIYF.

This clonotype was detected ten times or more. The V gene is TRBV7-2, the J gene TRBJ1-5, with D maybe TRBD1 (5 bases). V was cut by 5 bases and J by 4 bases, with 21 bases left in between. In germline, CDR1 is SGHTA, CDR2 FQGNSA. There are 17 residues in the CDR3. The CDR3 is CASSTGDRIFPNQPQHF. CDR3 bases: TGTGCCAGCAGCACTGGGGACCGAATCTTCCCTAATCAGCCCCAGCATTTT. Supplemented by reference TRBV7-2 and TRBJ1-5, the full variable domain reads GAGVSQSPSNKVTEKGKDVELRCDPISGHTALYWYRQSLGQGLEFLIYFQGNSAPDKSGLPSDRFSAERTGGSVSTLTIQRTQQEDSAVYLCASSTGDRIFPNQPQHFGDGTRLSIL.

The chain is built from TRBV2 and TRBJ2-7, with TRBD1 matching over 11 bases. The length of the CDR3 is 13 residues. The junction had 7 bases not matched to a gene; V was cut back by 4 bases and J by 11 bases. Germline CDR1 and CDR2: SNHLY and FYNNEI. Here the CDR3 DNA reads TGTGCCAGCAGTGTCCTCGGGACAGGGGGTAAGTACTTC. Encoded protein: CASSVLGTGGKYF.

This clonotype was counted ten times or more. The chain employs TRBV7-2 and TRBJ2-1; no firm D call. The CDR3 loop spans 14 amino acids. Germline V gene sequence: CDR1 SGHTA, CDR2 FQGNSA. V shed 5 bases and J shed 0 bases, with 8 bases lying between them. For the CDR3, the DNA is TGTGCCAGCAGCCGTGAGAGCTCCTACAATGAGCAGTTCTTC. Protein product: CASSRESSYNEQFF.

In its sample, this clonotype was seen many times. The CDR3 here is CASTLASQGGYEQYF. The CDR3 DNA sequence: TGTGCCAGCACCCTCGCCTCCCAGGGCGGCTACGAGCAGTACTTC. This sequence joins TRBV7-9 and TRBJ2-7; D is possibly TRBD1 (5 bases). V lost 7 bases, J lost 3 bases, and 19 bases lay in between. The CDR3 runs to 15 residues. The germline V gene encodes CDR1 SEHNR and CDR2 FQNEAQ (reference sequence).

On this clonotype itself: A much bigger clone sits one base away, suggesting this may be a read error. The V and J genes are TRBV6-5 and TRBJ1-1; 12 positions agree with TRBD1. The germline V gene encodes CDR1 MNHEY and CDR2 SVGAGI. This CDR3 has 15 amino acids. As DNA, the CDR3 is TGTGCCAGCAGTTACTCGGGGACAGGGGGCACTGAAGTTTTCTTT. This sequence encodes CASSYSGTGGTEVFF.

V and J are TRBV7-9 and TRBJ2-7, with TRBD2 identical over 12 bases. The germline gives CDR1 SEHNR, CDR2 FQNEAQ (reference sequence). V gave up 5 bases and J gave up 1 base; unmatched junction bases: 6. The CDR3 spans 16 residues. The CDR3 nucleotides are TGTGCCAGCAGCCCTACTAGCGGGAGGTCTTCCTACGAGCAGTACTTC. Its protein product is CASSPTSGRSSYEQYF.

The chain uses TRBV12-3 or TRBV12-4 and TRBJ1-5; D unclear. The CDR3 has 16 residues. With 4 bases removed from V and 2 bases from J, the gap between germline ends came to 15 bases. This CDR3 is CASSSNGISGNQPQHF. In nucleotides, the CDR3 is TGTGCCAGCAGTTCCAACGGGATTTCGGGCAATCAGCCCCAGCATTTT.

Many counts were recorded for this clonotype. For the CDR3, the DNA is TGTGCCAGCAGGCGTAAGACAGGGCCTCCCGAGACCCAGTACTTC. Protein: CASRRKTGPPETQYF. The gene calls are TRBV7-2 and TRBJ2-5, with 7 bases lining up with TRBD1. J lost 5 bases, V lost 6 bases, and 12 bases had no gene match. Germline CDR1 SGHTA, CDR2 FQGNSA. The CDR3 runs 15 residues. Supplemented by reference TRBV7-2 and TRBJ2-5, the full variable domain reads GAGVSQSPSNKVTEKGKDVELRCDPISGHTALYWYRQSLGQGLEFLIYFQGNSAPDKSGLPSDRFSAERTGGSVSTLTIQRTQQEDSAVYLCASRRKTGPPETQYFGPGTRLLVL.

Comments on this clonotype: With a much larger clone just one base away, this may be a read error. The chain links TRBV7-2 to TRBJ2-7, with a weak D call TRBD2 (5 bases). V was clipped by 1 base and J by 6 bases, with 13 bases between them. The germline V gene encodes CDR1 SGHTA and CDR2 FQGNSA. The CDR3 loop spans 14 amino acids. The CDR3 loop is CASSLDAHGVEQYF. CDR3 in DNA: TGTGCCAGCAGCTTAGACGCCCACGGGGTCGAGCAGTACTTC.

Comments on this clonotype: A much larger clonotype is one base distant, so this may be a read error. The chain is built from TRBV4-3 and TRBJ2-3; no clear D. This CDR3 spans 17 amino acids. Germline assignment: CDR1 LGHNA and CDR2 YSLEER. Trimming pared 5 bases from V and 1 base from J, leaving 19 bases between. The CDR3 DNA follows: TGCGCCAGCAGCTCTCATCCACGGCCTACTGGCACAGATACGCAGTATTTT. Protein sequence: CASSSHPRPTGTDTQYF.

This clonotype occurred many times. The CDR3 region is CASSFLQRGGGDTQYF. CDR3 DNA sequence: TGTGCCAGCAGTTTCCTCCAGCGGGGGGGCGGAGATACGCAGTATTTT. The chain couples TRBV27 to TRBJ2-3; TRBD2 aligns across 10 bases. This CDR3 spans 16 amino acids. In germline, CDR1 is MNHEY, CDR2 SMNVEV (reference sequence). The V and J ends lost 3 bases and 5 bases, in that order; junction bases with no gene match: 8.

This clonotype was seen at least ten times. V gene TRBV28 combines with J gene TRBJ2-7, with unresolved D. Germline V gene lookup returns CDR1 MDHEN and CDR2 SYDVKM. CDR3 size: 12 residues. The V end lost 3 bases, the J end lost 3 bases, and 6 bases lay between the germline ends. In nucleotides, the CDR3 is TGTGCCAGCAGTTTTTCAATCTACGAGCAGTACTTC. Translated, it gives CASSFSIYEQYF.

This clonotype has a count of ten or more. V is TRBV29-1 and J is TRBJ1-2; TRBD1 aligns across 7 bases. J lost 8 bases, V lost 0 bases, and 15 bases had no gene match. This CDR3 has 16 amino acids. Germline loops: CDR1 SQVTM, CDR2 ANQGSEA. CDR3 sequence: CSVEDPEGTVRGGYTF. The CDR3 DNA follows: TGCAGCGTTGAAGATCCCGAAGGGACAGTCAGGGGAGGCTACACCTTC.

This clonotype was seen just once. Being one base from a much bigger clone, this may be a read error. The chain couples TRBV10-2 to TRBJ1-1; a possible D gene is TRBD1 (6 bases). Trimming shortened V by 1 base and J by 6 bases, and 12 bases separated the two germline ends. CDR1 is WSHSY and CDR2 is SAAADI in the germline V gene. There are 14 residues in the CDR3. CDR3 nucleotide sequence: TGCGCCAGCAGTGAGTTGACCGGGGGCCCTGAAGCTTTCTTT. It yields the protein CASSELTGGPEAFF.

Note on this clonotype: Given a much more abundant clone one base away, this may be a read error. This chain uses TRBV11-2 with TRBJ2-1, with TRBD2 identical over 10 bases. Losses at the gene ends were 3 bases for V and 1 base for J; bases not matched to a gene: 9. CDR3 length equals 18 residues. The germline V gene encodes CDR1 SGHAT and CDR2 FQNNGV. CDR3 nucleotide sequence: TGTGCCAGCAGCTTTATGCTTAGCGGGGGGCCGTCCTACAATGAGCAGTTCTTC. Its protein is CASSFMLSGGPSYNEQFF.

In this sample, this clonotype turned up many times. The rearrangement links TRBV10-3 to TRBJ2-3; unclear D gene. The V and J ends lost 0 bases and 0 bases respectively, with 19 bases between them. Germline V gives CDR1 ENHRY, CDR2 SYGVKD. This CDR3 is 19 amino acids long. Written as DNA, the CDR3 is TGTGCCATCAGTGAGTCCCCCAGTCTTTCGAGGTCTAGCACAGATACGCAGTATTTT. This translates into CAISESPSLSRSSTDTQYF.

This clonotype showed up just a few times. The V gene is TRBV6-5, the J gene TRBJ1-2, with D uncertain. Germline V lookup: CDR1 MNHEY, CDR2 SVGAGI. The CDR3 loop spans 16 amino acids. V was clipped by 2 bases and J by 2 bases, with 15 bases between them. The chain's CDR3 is CASSYRNAYPNYGYTF. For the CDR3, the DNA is TGTGCCAGCAGTTACCGGAATGCCTATCCCAACTATGGCTACACCTTC.

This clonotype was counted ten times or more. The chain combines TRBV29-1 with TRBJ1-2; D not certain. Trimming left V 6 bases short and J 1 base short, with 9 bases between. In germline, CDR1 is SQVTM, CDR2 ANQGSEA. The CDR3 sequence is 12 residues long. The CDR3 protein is CSVGLLNYGYTF. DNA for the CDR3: TGCAGCGTAGGACTCCTTAACTATGGCTACACCTTC.

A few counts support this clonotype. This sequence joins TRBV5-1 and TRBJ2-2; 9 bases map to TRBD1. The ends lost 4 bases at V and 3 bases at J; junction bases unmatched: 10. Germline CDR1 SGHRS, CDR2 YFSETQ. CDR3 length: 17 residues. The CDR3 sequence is CASSHPNRGRHTGELFF. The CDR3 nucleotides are TGCGCCAGCAGCCACCCAAACAGGGGGCGGCACACCGGGGAGCTGTTTTTT. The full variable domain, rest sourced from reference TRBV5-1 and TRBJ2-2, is KAGVTQTPRYLIKTRGQQVTLSCSPISGHRSVSWYQQTPGQGLQFLFEYFSETQRNKGNFPGRFSGRQFSNSRSEMNVSTLELGDSALYLCASSHPNRGRHTGELFFGEGSRLTVL.

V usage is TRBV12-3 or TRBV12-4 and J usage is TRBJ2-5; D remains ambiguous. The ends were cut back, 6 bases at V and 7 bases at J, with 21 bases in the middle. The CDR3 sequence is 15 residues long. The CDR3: CASRKADTSDWTQYF. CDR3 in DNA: TGTGCCAGCAGGAAGGCCGACACATCCGACTGGACCCAGTACTTC.

The DNA of the CDR3 is TGTGCCAGCAGTTTGTATAGACAGGTCCAAGAGACCCAGTACTTC. Translated, it gives CASSLYRQVQETQYF. The rearrangement links TRBV12-3 or TRBV12-4 to TRBJ2-5, with D tentatively TRBD1 (6 bases). V lost 3 bases to trimming and J lost 1 base, with 12 bases between them. CDR3 length: 15 amino acids.

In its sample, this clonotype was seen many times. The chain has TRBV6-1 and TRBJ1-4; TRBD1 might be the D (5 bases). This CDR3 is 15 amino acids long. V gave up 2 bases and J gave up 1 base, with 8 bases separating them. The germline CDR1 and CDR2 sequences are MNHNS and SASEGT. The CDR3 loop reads CASSEQGRTNEKLFF. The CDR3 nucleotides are TGTGCCAGCAGTGAACAGGGAAGAACTAATGAAAAACTGTTTTTT.

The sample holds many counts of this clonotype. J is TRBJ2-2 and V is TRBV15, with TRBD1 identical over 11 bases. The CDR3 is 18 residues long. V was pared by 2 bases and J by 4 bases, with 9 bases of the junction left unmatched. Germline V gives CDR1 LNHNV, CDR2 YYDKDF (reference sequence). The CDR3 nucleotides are TGTGCCACCAGCAGATTCCTCTCCGGGACAGGGGGCACCGGGGAGCTGTTTTTT. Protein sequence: CATSRFLSGTGGTGELFF.